Listed here are 3 T cell receptor beta chains from one sample, sequenced in a study of blood T cell repertoires in COVID-19. Method: immunoSEQ multiplex PCR; TCRdb's copy keeps in-frame clones and lacks some. The sample includes 350,000 or so clones, 90% of them seen just once. Sequencing was done on a sample of peripheral blood. These receptors were taken from a man aged 18 to 35 with active or convalescent COVID-19.

The rearrangement uses TRBV14 and TRBJ1-2, with TRBD1 matching 8 bases. J gave up 3 bases and V 6 bases, and 3 bases lay outside the gene matches. The CDR3 extends over 13 amino acids. The germline CDR1 and CDR2 sequences are SGHDN and FVKESK. Here the CDR3 reads CASRTTGDYGYTF. CDR3 DNA: TGTGCCAGCAGGACGACAGGGGACTATGGCTACACCTTC.

This clone was seen more than once but under ten times. The chain carries TRBV11-2 and TRBJ2-7, with a weak D call TRBD2 (5 bases). CDR3 length: 15 residues. V dropped 5 bases and J dropped 4 bases, with 18 bases sitting between them. Germline V gene sequence: CDR1 SGHAT, CDR2 FQNNGV. In DNA, the CDR3 is TGTGCCAGCAGCCAAAACCTACTAGGACCATACGAGCAGTACTTC. This codes for CASSQNLLGPYEQYF.

The chain couples TRBV9 to TRBJ2-1; the match to TRBD2 covers 10 bases. Unmatched junction bases numbered 14, after V lost 4 bases and J lost 7 bases. Germline V gene sequence: CDR1 SGDLS, CDR2 YYNGEE. This CDR3 is 17 amino acids long. The CDR3, as DNA: TGTGCCAGCAGCCTAGGGGGAAGCGGGAGGGGCTGGAATGAGCAGTTCTTC. It specifies CASSLGGSGRGWNEQFF.